This TCR beta chain was profiled in a study of patients and donors after allogeneic stem cell transplantation. Each CDR3 protein gets one entry after TCRdb re-called the RT-PCR reads with MiXCR. The repertoire consists of approximately 170,000 distinct CDR3 sequences, with 20% to 25% occurring once and the leading ten covering roughly 25%. Germline-derived CDR1 and CDR2 are GTSNPN and SVGIG (reference sequence). CDR3 length: 16 residues. The V segment lost 1 base and the J segment 1 base; nucleotides outside the gene matches: 8. The chain uses TRBV30 and TRBJ2-3; 7 bases match TRBD1. Source material: blood, either unsorted or a sorted T cell fraction (not recorded which). This receptor was identified in a human donor who was either an allogeneic HSCT recipient or a stem cell or donor lymphocyte infusion donor (not recorded which). It is not recorded whose cells these are; they may come from a transplant donor. CDR3 residues: CAWSALLGQGTDTQYF. The CDR3 DNA reads as TGTGCCTGGAGTGCCCTCCTAGGACAGGGCACAGATACGCAGTATTTT. The full variable domain, with the rest looked up from reference TRBV30 and TRBJ2-3, is SQTIHQWPATLVQPVGSPLSLECTVEGTSNPNLYWYRQAAGRGLQLLFYSVGIGQISSEVPQNLSASRPQDRQFILSSKKLLLSDSGFYLCAWSALLGQGTDTQYFGPGTRLTVL.